This T cell receptor (beta chain) was retrieved from a study of shared clonotypes between healthy human individuals (TCRdb year 2020). Looking at the study overall: The cohort included a few men and a couple of women between 18 and 49 years of age. The study deeply sequenced blood TCR repertoires of about 5 healthy adults to estimate repertoire size and the extent of clonotype sharing between individuals. Each donor's leukapheresis produced roughly between roughly 0.94 and 9.5 billion PBMCs. For each donor, CD4 naive and CD4 memory were each given three plates, CD8 naive was given two plates, and CD8 memory was given one plate. Different laboratories and diverse techniques were used to prepare libraries and sequence TCR repertoires, to increase sequencing depth and limit assay-specific biases. Study-wide findings and limitations: Higher generation probabilities were observed for clonotypes shared by all four sorted-subset donors than for non-shared clonotypes. Even with the large sequencing depth, rarefaction of the sorted-subset datasets indicated that sequencing was incomplete. Larger estimated clonotype richness was generally found for naive subsets than for memory subsets. About 5% of naive CD4, roughly 3.6% of naive CD8, approximately 2% of memory CD4, and 0.35% to 0.4% of memory CD8 clonotypes were shared across four donors. Pairwise subsampling led to the expectation that sequencing depth would affect the degree of clonotype sharing among donors. Sampling was restricted to blood, and TCR repertoires in tissue are likely to differ from TCR repertoires in blood. The genetic and exposure-history diversity represented was limited by the small number of donors.

Using the deep immunoSEQ assay, TCR CDR3 regions were amplified from genomic DNA by multiplex PCR. For each cell subset, the extracted genomic DNA was distributed evenly across all wells of several immunoSEQ 96-well plates, and each plate served as one replicate. For sorted subsets, roughly 200 ng of genomic DNA, equivalent to roughly 33,000 T cell genomes, went into each replicate PCR. Purified libraries were quantified with a Qubit 3.0 fluorometer, sized on a Bioanalyzer 2100, and re-quantified with the KAPA Library Quantification kit. Each immunoSEQ 96-well plate was sequenced on its own single-read 150-cycle Illumina NextSeq 550 flow cell. On the authors' methods: Because the immunoSEQ output held only junctional sequences and lacked quality scores, the filtering could not match the filtering applied to full-length reads. Sequences were annotated with PyIR, a Python wrapper for IgBLAST v1.9, using IMGT germline references to assign V/J genes and CDR3. Any read was removed if the V/J assignment was weak (E-value above 1e-6), the CDR3 was missing, or the read contained stop codons, out-of-frame junctions, or ambiguous translated residues. V3J clonotypes were defined as sequences sharing the same inferred V gene, J gene, and CDR3 amino acid sequence. Percentage overlap between repertoires was computed as shared unique clonotypes divided by the size of the smaller repertoire. Richness of each repertoire was evaluated using RTK rarefaction, the Chao1 estimator, and Recon v2.1 estimates of unobserved clonotypes. Generation probabilities were computed with OLGA for all TCRbeta clonotypes obtained by the gDNA method from a few donors. Here the immuneACCESS table is served through TCRdb, limited to in-frame sequences with V and J called. Missing clones are a known gap in these copies; in checked studies unresolved V genes cover under half, and the rest lacks a known reason. The D gene and trimming were derived from the DNA, and the V and J assignments and clone size from that table. A total of about 680,000 clones appear in this sample, about 80% of them only once. Of the sample, roughly 1.9% is held by the ten largest clones.

Trimming costs V 0 bases and J 7 bases, and their ends lie 4 bases apart. The CDR1 and CDR2 encoded by the germline V gene are MRHNA and SNTAGT. Measured from the cysteine to the phenylalanine, the CDR3 is 13 residues long. The retained sequence is limited to the CDR3, 39 bases, with the frame set at the first base. The donors were healthy, HIV-negative adults with no recently reported acute infections or vaccinations. Only Caucasian adults living in Nashville, Tennessee, USA were represented among the donors. Magnetic negative selection was used to enrich CD4+ T cells, after which naive cells were positively selected on CD45RA and the negative fraction became the memory subset. Blood was obtained by leukapheresis, after which PBMCs were separated by Ficoll-Histopaque density gradient centrifugation and cryopreserved in liquid nitrogen vapor phase. Purity and quantity of every magnetically sorted T cell population were checked by analytical flow cytometry. Each sorted fraction had its genomic DNA isolated and then quantified by UV absorbance on a Nanodrop 2000c.

This clone was counted once. Its antigen has not been determined. There are no base qualities to consult, and no much larger clone falls within one base. The chain is assembled from TRBV6-4 and TRBJ1-6, with the D gene call left open. The TCR sequence derives from a woman aged 25 to 39 in good health. The material sequenced was memory CD4+ T cells sorted from blood. The cell subset or site label of this sample denotes: CD45RA-negative fraction. The DNA sequence reads TGTGCCAGCAGTGACTCGGACAATTCACCCCTCCACTTT. Its coded protein is CASSDSDNSPLHF.